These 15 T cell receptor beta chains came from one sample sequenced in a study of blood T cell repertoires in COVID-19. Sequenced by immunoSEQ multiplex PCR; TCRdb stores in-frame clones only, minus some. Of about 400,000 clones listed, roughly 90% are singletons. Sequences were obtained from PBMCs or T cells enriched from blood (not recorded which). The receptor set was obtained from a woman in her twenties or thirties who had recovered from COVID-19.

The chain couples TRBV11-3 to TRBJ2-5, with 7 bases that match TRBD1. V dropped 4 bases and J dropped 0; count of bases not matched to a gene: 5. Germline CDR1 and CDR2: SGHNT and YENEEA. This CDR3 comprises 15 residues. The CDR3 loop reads CASSSGTEYQETQYF. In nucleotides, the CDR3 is TGTGCCAGCAGCTCGGGGACAGAGTACCAAGAGACCCAGTACTTC.

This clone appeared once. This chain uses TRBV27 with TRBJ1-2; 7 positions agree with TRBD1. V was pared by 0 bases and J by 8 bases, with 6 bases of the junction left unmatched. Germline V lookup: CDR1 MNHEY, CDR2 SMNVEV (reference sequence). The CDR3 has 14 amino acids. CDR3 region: CASSLSLGQRGYTF. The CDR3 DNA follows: TGTGCCAGCAGTTTATCCCTGGGACAGAGAGGCTACACCTTC.

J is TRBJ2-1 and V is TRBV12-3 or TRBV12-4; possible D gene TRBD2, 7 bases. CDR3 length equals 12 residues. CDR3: CAGAGDSNEQFF. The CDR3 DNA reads TGTGCGGGGGCGGGAGATAGCAATGAGCAGTTCTTC.

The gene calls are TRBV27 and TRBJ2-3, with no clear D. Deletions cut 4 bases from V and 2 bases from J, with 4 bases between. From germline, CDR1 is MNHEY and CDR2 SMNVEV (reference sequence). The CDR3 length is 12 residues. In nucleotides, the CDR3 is TGTGCCAGCAGTTCCTACACAGATACGCAGTATTTT. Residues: CASSSYTDTQYF.

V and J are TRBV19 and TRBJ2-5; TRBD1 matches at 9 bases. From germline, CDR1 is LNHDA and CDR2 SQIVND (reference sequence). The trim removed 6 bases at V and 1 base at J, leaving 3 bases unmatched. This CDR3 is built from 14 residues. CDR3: CASRDRGGQETQYF. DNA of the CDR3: TGTGCCAGTAGGGACAGGGGCGGCCAAGAGACCCAGTACTTC. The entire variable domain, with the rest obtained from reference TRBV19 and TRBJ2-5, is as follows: DGGITQSPKYLFRKEGQNVTLSCEQNLNHDAMYWYRQDPGQGLRLIYYSQIVNDFQKGDIAEGYSVSREKKESFPLTVTSAQKNPTAFYLCASRDRGGQETQYFGPGTRLLVL.

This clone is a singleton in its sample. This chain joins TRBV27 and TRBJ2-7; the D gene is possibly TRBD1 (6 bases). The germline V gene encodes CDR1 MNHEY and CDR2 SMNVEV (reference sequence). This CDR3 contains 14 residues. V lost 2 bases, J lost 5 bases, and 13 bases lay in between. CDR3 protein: CASSLGNRADEQYF. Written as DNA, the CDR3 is TGTGCCAGCAGTTTAGGAAACAGGGCCGACGAGCAGTACTTC.

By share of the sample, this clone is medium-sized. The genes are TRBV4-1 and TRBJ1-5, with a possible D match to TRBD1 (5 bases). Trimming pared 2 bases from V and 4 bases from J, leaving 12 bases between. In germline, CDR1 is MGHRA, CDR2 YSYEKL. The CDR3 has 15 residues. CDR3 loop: CASSQFLQDNQPQHF. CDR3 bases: TGCGCCAGCAGCCAATTTCTACAGGATAATCAGCCCCAGCATTTT.

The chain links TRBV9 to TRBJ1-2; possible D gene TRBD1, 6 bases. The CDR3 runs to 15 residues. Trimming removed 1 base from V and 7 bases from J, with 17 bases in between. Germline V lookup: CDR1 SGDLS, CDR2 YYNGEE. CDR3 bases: TGTGCCAGCAGCGTAAGGGACACCGATATGGCTGGCTACACCTTC. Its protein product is CASSVRDTDMAGYTF.

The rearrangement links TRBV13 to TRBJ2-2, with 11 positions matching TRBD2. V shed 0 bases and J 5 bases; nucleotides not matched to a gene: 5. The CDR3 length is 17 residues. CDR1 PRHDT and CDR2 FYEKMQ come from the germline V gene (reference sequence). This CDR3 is CASSLGSGRARTGELFF. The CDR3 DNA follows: TGTGCCAGCAGCTTAGGTAGCGGGAGGGCCCGGACCGGGGAGCTGTTTTTT.

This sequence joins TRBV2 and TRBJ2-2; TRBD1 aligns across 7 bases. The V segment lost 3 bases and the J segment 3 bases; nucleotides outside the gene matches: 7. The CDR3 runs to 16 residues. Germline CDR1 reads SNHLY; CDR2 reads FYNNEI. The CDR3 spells CASSDGAGGYTGELFF. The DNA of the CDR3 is TGTGCCAGCAGTGATGGGGCAGGGGGATACACCGGGGAGCTGTTTTTT.

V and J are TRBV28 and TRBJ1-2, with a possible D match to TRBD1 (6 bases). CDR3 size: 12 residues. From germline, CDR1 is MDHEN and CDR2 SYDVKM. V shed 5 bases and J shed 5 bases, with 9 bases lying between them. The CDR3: CASSAGEYGYTF. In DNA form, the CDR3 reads TGTGCCAGCAGTGCAGGGGAGTATGGCTACACCTTC.

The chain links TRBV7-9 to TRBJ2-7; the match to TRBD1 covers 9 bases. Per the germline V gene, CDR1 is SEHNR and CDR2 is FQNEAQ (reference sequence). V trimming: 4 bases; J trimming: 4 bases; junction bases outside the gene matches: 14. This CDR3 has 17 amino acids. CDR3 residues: CASSSDPGQGFGYEQYF. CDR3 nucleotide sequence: TGTGCCAGCAGCTCTGATCCGGGACAGGGTTTCGGTTACGAGCAGTACTTC.

The CDR3 here is CASSQLLSGTGVGEQYF. CDR3 bases: TGCGCCAGCAGCCAGCTGCTCTCCGGGACAGGGGTTGGGGAGCAGTACTTC. The chain uses TRBV4-1 and TRBJ2-7; 10 nucleotides agree with TRBD1. Germline assignment: CDR1 MGHRA and CDR2 YSYEKL. CDR3 length: 17 amino acids. V shed 3 bases, J shed 7 bases, and the junction held 15 bases outside the gene matches.

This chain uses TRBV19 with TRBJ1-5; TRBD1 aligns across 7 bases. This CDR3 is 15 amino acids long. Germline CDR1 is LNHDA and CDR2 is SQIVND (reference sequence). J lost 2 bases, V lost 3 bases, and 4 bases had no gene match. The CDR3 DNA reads TGTGCCAGTAGTATTAGAGGACAGGGCAATCAGCCCCAGCATTTT. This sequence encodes CASSIRGQGNQPQHF.

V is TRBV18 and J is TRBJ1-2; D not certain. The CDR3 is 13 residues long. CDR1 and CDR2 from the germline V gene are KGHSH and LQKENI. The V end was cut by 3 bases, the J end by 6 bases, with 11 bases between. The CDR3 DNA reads TGTGCCAGCTCACCTCGGCCAGAGGATGGCTACACCTTC. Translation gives CASSPRPEDGYTF.